This entry lists 27 T cell receptor beta chains sequenced from one sample in a study of blood T cell repertoires in COVID-19. Only in-frame clones appear in the TCRdb table, and some are missing; sequencing was by immunoSEQ multiplex PCR. The table has roughly 34,000 clones, 70% to 90% seen once. Sequences were obtained from peripheral blood. These receptor sequences come from a man aged 80 or over with active COVID-19.

This chain joins TRBV18 and TRBJ1-6, with D unresolved. Trimming took 3 bases from V and 5 from J, leaving 14 bases between them. The germline V gene encodes CDR1 KGHSH and CDR2 LQKENI. This CDR3 has 16 amino acids. The CDR3 region has the DNA TGTGCCAGCTCACCGACGGGAGGTTCCGATAATTCACCCCTCCACTTT. This codes for CASSPTGGSDNSPLHF.

This clone has only a few counts. This chain connects TRBV27 to TRBJ1-2, with 8 bases matching TRBD1. This CDR3 contains 15 residues. V lost 4 bases, J lost 4 bases, and 8 bases stayed unmatched. Germline CDR1 MNHEY, CDR2 SMNVEV (reference sequence). This CDR3 reads CASSSLLDRAYGYTF. In DNA, the CDR3 is TGTGCCAGCAGTTCGCTCCTGGACAGGGCCTATGGCTACACCTTC.

Here the CDR3 reads CSVAHPVGGATDTQYF. The DNA for the CDR3 is TGCAGCGTCGCGCATCCGGTAGGGGGGGCCACAGATACGCAGTATTTT. The chain is built from TRBV29-1 and TRBJ2-3; the D gene is possibly TRBD2 (7 bases). V shed 6 bases and J shed 2 bases, with 21 bases lying between them. CDR3 size: 16 residues. Per germline, CDR1 SQVTM and CDR2 ANQGSEA.

J is TRBJ1-1 and V is TRBV2; D unresolved. The CDR3 is 12 amino acids. The V and J ends lost 7 bases and 1 base respectively, with 7 bases between them. Germline loops: CDR1 SNHLY, CDR2 FYNNEI. CDR3 bases: TGTGCCAGCACCACTGAGAACACTGAAGCTTTCTTT. It specifies CASTTENTEAFF.

The gene calls are TRBV12-3 or TRBV12-4 and TRBJ2-1; tentatively, D is TRBD1 (6 bases). This CDR3 region has 13 residues. V dropped 6 bases and J dropped 6 bases, with 12 bases sitting between them. The CDR3 region has the DNA TGTGCCAGCAGACACACAGGGCTCAATGAGCAGTTCTTC. Its translation is CASRHTGLNEQFF.

The chain carries TRBV6-4 and TRBJ1-1; the D is unclear. CDR1 is MRHNA, CDR2 SNTAGT, per germline. Trimming stripped 6 bases from V and 0 bases from J, with 11 bases between. CDR3 length: 14 amino acids. CDR3 sequence (DNA): TGTGCCAGCAGGCCACATTTCATGAACACTGAAGCTTTCTTT. This encodes CASRPHFMNTEAFF.

The rearrangement uses TRBV4-1 and TRBJ1-1; D possibly corresponds to TRBD1 (6 bases). Looked up from germline, CDR1 is MGHRA and CDR2 is YSYEKL. The CDR3 is 14 amino acids. Trimming cost V 6 bases and J 4 bases, with 15 bases left between them. In DNA, the CDR3 is TGCGCCAGCAGACTACAGGGTTGGGGCACTGAAGCTTTCTTT. Amino acid sequence: CASRLQGWGTEAFF.

This clone has just one count. The rearrangement uses TRBV5-5 and TRBJ2-3, with D perhaps matching TRBD1 (5 bases). Per the germline V gene, CDR1 is SGHKS and CDR2 is YYEKEE (reference sequence). The CDR3 totals 16 residues. V lost 1 base and J 6 bases, leaving 18 bases between the germline ends. DNA of the CDR3: TGTGCCAGCAGCTTGACGTCCGCAGGGATCGCTGATACGCAGTATTTT. This translates into CASSLTSAGIADTQYF.

The gene calls are TRBV3-1 (or the pseudogene TRBV3-2) and TRBJ2-3, with D possibly TRBD1 on 5 matching bases. V shed 0 bases and J shed 9 bases, with 10 bases lying between them. This CDR3 comprises 13 residues. From germline, CDR1 is LGHDT and CDR2 YNNKEL (reference sequence). The CDR3 sequence: CASSQDQRGTQYF. In DNA, the CDR3 is TGTGCCAGCAGCCAAGATCAAAGGGGAACGCAGTATTTT.

The V and J genes are TRBV11-1 and TRBJ2-3; D perhaps matches TRBD2 (5 bases). CDR1 and CDR2 (germline): SGHAT, FQDESV (reference sequence). The CDR3 length is 16 residues. V dropped 5 bases and J dropped 4 bases, with 19 bases sitting between them. The CDR3 bases are TGTGCCAGCAGCCCGCTAGGGCTCCCGGAGGCAGATACGCAGTATTTT. Protein sequence: CASSPLGLPEADTQYF.

With regard to this clone: At one end the junction does not follow the germline gene, possibly because of a read error. The chain employs TRBV7-2 and TRBJ1-6; 9 nucleotides line up with TRBD1. This CDR3 comprises 16 residues. The germline gives CDR1 SGHTA, CDR2 FQGNSA. CDR3 amino acids: CASNLRPTGGNSPLHF. Written as DNA, the CDR3 is TGTGCCAGCAACTTACGTCCGACAGGGGGTAATTCACCCCTCCACTTT.

This sequence joins TRBV2 and TRBJ2-7; 9 positions match TRBD2. The CDR3 has 16 amino acids. Germline loops: CDR1 SNHLY, CDR2 FYNNEI. Trimming cost V 6 bases and J 2 bases; bases outside gene matches: 11. CDR3: CASRGTQAGGPYEQYF. The CDR3 DNA reads TGTGCCAGCAGGGGTACGCAAGCGGGGGGCCCCTACGAGCAGTACTTC.

This clone was recorded once. This chain uses TRBV7-2 with TRBJ2-3, with TRBD2 matching over 9 bases. V shed 1 base, J shed 3 bases, and the junction held 2 bases outside the gene matches. Germline loops: CDR1 SGHTA, CDR2 FQGNSA. This CDR3 comprises 15 residues. DNA of the CDR3: TGTGCCAGCAGCTTAGGCGGGGGGGCAACAGATACGCAGTATTTT. It codes for CASSLGGGATDTQYF.

The chain carries TRBV5-1 and TRBJ2-1, with D possibly matching TRBD2 (6 bases). CDR3 length: 17 residues. Between the trimmed V and J ends, which lost 0 bases and 2 bases, there was a span of 15 bases. CDR1 is SGHRS, CDR2 YFSETQ, per germline. The CDR3 sequence is CASSLGSGAFAYNEQFF. In DNA form, the CDR3 reads TGCGCCAGCAGCTTGGGATCGGGAGCGTTCGCCTACAATGAGCAGTTCTTC.

The rearrangement joins TRBV7-2 to TRBJ2-7, with 10 positions matching TRBD1. The ends lost 3 bases at V and 6 bases at J; junction bases unmatched: 5. The CDR3 totals 14 residues. Per germline, CDR1 SGHTA and CDR2 FQGNSA. CDR3 DNA sequence: TGTGCCAGCAGCTTCGACAGGGGGCGCGCCGAGCAGTACTTC. It is translated as CASSFDRGRAEQYF.

This chain uses TRBV15 with TRBJ2-2; TRBD1 matches at 8 bases. CDR1 and CDR2 from the germline V gene are LNHNV and YYDKDF (reference sequence). The junction had 14 bases not matched to a gene; V was cut back by 7 bases and J by 7 bases. CDR3 length: 16 residues. CDR3 region: CATNTFRGQEGGELFF. The CDR3 DNA sequence: TGTGCCACCAACACCTTCAGGGGGCAGGAGGGCGGGGAGCTGTTTTTT.

This clone has a handful of counts. This chain connects TRBV5-1 to TRBJ1-2; a possible D gene is TRBD1 (6 bases). Germline values: CDR1 SGHRS, CDR2 YFSETQ. Trimming cost V 3 bases and J 6 bases, with 12 bases left between them. This CDR3 has 13 amino acids. The CDR3 region is CASSSMGANGYTF. CDR3 DNA sequence: TGCGCCAGCAGCTCCATGGGGGCCAATGGCTACACCTTC.

This sequence joins TRBV2 and TRBJ1-1, with D unresolved. Trimming took off 7 bases at V and 2 bases at J, with 14 bases between the two ends. The germline V gene encodes CDR1 SNHLY and CDR2 FYNNEI. This CDR3 spans 14 amino acids. CDR3 DNA sequence: TGTGCCAGCATGCCCCGGTCCTACAACACTGAAGCTTTCTTT. Translation: CASMPRSYNTEAFF.

The sample holds a few counts of this clone. The genes are TRBV18 and TRBJ1-2, with a weak D call TRBD1 (6 bases). Looked up from germline, CDR1 is KGHSH and CDR2 is LQKENI. V was cut by 5 bases and J by 3 bases, with 22 bases left in between. The CDR3 totals 17 residues. CDR3 sequence: CASSERATGFIDYGYTF. The CDR3 nucleotides are TGTGCCAGCTCAGAAAGGGCTACAGGGTTCATTGACTATGGCTACACCTTC.

The chain couples TRBV10-3 to TRBJ1-2, with 8 bases aligning to TRBD1. The CDR3 contains 14 residues. CDR1 ENHRY and CDR2 SYGVKD come from the germline V gene. The V segment lost 5 bases and the J segment 0 bases; nucleotides outside the gene matches: 2. The CDR3 coding sequence is TGTGCCATCAGTCGGACAGGGACTAACTATGGCTACACCTTC. Translating it yields CAISRTGTNYGYTF.

This rearrangement joins TRBV27 to TRBJ1-1, with D possibly being TRBD1 (5 bases). This CDR3 has 14 amino acids. With 2 bases removed from V and 0 bases from J, the gap between germline ends came to 7 bases. Germline CDR1 MNHEY, CDR2 SMNVEV (reference sequence). The CDR3 reads CASSLSRVNTEAFF. In DNA, the CDR3 is TGTGCCAGCAGTTTAAGCAGGGTGAACACTGAAGCTTTCTTT.

This sequence joins TRBV9 and TRBJ2-3; 7 bases align to TRBD2. The CDR3 length is 14 residues. V gave up 4 bases and J gave up 6 bases; unmatched junction bases: 8. The germline CDR1 and CDR2 sequences are SGDLS and YYNGEE. CDR3 residues: CASSPLAAHDTQYF. DNA of the CDR3: TGTGCCAGCAGCCCTCTAGCGGCTCACGATACGCAGTATTTT.

The chain carries TRBV24-1 and TRBJ2-6; possibly TRBD1 for D (6 bases). This CDR3 comprises 19 residues. Germline V gene data show CDR1 as KGHDR and CDR2 as SFDVKD. V lost 1 base to trimming and J lost 0 bases, with 15 bases between them. For the CDR3, the DNA is TGTGCCACCAGTGATTTAGGTGGACAGCGTTTCTCTGGGGCCAACGTCCTGACTTTC. Its protein product is CATSDLGGQRFSGANVLTF.

This chain joins TRBV5-1 and TRBJ2-1; 9 nucleotides align to TRBD2. The CDR3 runs 18 residues. Germline loops: CDR1 SGHRS, CDR2 YFSETQ. V lost 4 bases, J lost 5 bases, and 16 bases stayed unmatched. The CDR3 is CASSPSSNLAGSDNEQFF. The CDR3, as DNA: TGCGCCAGCAGCCCATCCTCGAACCTAGCGGGGAGCGACAATGAGCAGTTCTTC.

The chain uses TRBV10-3 and TRBJ2-1, with D tentatively TRBD1 (6 bases). Germline V gene lookup returns CDR1 ENHRY and CDR2 SYGVKD. V was shortened by 0 bases and J by 1 base, with 7 bases between the two germline ends. The CDR3 runs to 15 residues. Written as DNA, the CDR3 is TGTGCCATCAGTGAGTCTCAGGGGTCCTACAATGAGCAGTTCTTC. It translates to CAISESQGSYNEQFF.

The chain joins TRBV30 to TRBJ2-7, with 9 bases lining up with TRBD1. J was trimmed by 3 bases and V by 3 bases; bases with no gene match: 6. The CDR3 spans 14 residues. CDR1 is GTSNPN and CDR2 is SVGIG in the germline V gene (reference sequence). The CDR3 DNA follows: TGTGCCTGGAGCGGGGCGGGACAGGGCTACGAGCAGTACTTC. The encoded protein is CAWSGAGQGYEQYF.

The rearrangement uses TRBV7-8 and TRBJ2-3; D unresolved. There are 12 residues in the CDR3. The V gene lost 1 base and the J gene lost 5 bases, with 4 bases spanning the gap. In germline, CDR1 is SGHVS, CDR2 FQNEAQ. The CDR3 loop is CASSLVKDTQYF. The CDR3 DNA reads as TGTGCCAGCAGCTTAGTCAAAGATACGCAGTATTTT.